Within the sample, the clone carrying this T cell receptor (beta chain) is medium-sized (0.01 to 0.1%). This record belongs to a study of tumor-infiltrating lymphocytes in oesophageal squamous cell carcinoma. One entry per CDR3 protein, called by TCRdb with MiXCR from the PCR reads. The sample lists approximately 9,600 distinct CDR3 sequences; under 70% were seen once. V lost 4 bases and J 1 base, leaving 12 bases between the germline ends. The CDR3 consists of 15 residues. Germline V gives CDR1 KGHDR, CDR2 SFDVKD. The sequenced sample was esophageal tumor tissue. This chain joins TRBV24-1 and TRBJ2-5, with a possible D match to TRBD2 (6 bases). The receptor's source is a female donor with esophageal squamous cell carcinoma. CDR3 nucleotide sequence: TGTGCCACCAGTGACATCGGGAGTCGCCAAGAGACCCAGTACTTC. It encodes CATSDIGSRQETQYF.